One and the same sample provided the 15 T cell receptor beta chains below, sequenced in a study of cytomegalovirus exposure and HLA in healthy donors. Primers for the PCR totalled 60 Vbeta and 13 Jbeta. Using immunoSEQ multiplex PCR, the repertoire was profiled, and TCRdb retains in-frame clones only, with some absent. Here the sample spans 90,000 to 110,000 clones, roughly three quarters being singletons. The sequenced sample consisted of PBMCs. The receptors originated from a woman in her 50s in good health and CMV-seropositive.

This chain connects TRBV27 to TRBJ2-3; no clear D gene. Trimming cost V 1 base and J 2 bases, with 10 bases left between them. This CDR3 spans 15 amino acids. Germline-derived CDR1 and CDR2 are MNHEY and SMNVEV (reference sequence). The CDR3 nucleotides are TGTGCCAGCAGTTTATGGGCAAGACCCACAGATACGCAGTATTTT. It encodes CASSLWARPTDTQYF.

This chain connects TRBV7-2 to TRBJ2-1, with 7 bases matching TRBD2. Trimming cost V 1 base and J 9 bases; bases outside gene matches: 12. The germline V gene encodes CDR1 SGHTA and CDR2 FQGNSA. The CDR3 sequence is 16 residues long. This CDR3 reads CASSLDLAASIGEQFF. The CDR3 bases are TGTGCCAGCAGCTTAGACCTAGCGGCGTCCATTGGTGAGCAGTTCTTC.

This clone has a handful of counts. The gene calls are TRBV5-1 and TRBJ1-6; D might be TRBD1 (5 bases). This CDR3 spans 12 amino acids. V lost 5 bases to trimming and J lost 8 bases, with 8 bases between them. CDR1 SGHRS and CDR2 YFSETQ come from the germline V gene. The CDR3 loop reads CASRQGDSPLHF. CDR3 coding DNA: TGCGCCAGCAGGCAGGGCGATTCACCCCTCCACTTT.

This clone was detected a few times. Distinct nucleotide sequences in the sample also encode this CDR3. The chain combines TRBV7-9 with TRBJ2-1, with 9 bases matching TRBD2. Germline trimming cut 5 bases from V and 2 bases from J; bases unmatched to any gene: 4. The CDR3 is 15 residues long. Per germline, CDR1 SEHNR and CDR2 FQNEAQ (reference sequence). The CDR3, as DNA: TGTGCCAGCAGCCTTAGCGGGAGTACCTACAATGAGCAGTTCTTC. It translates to CASSLSGSTYNEQFF.

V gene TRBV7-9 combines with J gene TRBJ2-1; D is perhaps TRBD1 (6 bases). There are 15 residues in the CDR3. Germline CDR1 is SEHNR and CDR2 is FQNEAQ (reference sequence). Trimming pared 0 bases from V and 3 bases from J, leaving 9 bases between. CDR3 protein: CASSLAGGIYNEQFF. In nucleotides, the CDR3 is TGTGCCAGCAGCTTAGCAGGGGGAATCTACAATGAGCAGTTCTTC.

The CDR3 DNA is TGTGCCAGCAGCGTAGGAGCGGGGGGGTACGAGCAGTACTTC. The encoded protein is CASSVGAGGYEQYF. The V call is TRBV9, the J call TRBJ2-7; 10 bases align to TRBD2. Germline loops: CDR1 SGDLS, CDR2 YYNGEE. This CDR3 has 14 amino acids. V lost 0 bases and J lost 4; bases outside the gene matches: 1. Combining the CDR3 with reference TRBV9 and TRBJ2-7 gives the whole variable domain DSGVTQTPKHLITATGQRVTLRCSPRSGDLSVYWYQQSLDQGLQFLIQYYNGEERAKGNILERFSAQQFPDLHSELNLSSLELGDSALYFCASSVGAGGYEQYFGPGTRLTVT.

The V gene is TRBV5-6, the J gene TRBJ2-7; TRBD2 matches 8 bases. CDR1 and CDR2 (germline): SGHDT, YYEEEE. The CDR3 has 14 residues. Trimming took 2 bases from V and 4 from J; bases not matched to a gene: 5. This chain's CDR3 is CASSFQAGEYEQYF. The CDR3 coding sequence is TGTGCCAGCAGCTTCCAAGCGGGAGAGTACGAGCAGTACTTC.

The chain's CDR3 is CASSPQSRGTGNTIYF. The CDR3 bases are TGTGCCAGCTCACCCCAGTCCCGGGGAACCGGAAACACCATATATTTT. The V and J genes are TRBV18 and TRBJ1-3, with no clear D. Per germline, CDR1 KGHSH and CDR2 LQKENI. Trimming left V 3 bases short and J 4 bases short, with 16 bases between. This CDR3 is 16 amino acids long.

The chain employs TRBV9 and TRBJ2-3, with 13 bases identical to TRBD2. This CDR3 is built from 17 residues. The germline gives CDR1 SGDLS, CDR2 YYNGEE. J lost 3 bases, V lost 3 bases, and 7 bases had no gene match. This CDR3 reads CASSGRLAGGLTDTQYF. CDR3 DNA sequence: TGTGCCAGCAGCGGCCGACTAGCGGGAGGCTTGACAGATACGCAGTATTTT. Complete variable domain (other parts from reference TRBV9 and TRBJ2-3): DSGVTQTPKHLITATGQRVTLRCSPRSGDLSVYWYQQSLDQGLQFLIQYYNGEERAKGNILERFSAQQFPDLHSELNLSSLELGDSALYFCASSGRLAGGLTDTQYFGPGTRLTVL.

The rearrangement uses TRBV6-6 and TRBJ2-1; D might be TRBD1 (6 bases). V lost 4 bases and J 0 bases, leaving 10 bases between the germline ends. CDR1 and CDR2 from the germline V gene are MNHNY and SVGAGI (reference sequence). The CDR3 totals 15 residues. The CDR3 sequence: CASSSQGSSYNEQFF. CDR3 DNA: TGTGCCAGCAGTTCTCAGGGGAGCTCCTACAATGAGCAGTTCTTC.

The CDR3 bases are TGTGCCAGCAGCTTAGCGGGGGGACTCACTGAAGCTTTCTTT. This sequence encodes CASSLAGGLTEAFF. This chain links TRBV7-8 with TRBJ1-1; a possible D gene is TRBD1 (5 bases). This CDR3 region has 14 residues. The germline CDR1 and CDR2 sequences are SGHVS and FQNEAQ. V lost 0 bases, J lost 4 bases, and 9 bases lay in between.

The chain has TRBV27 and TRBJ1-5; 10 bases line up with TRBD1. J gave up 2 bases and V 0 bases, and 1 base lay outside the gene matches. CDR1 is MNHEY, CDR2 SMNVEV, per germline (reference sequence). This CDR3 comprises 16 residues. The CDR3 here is CASSLSGTGGNQPQHF. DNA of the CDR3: TGTGCCAGCAGTTTATCCGGGACAGGGGGCAATCAGCCCCAGCATTTT.

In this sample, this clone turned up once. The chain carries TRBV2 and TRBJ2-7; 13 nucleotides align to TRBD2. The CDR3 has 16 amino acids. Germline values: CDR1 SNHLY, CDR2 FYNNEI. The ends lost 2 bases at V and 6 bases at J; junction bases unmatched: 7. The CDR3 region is CASSERTSGGSPEQYF. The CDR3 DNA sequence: TGTGCCAGCAGTGAACGGACTAGCGGGGGCTCCCCCGAGCAGTACTTC.

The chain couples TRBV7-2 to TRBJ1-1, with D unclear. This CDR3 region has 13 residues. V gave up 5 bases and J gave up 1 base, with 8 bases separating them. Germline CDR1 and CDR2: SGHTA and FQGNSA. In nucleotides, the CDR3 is TGTGCCAGCAGCCCTTCCTGGAACACTGAAGCTTTCTTT. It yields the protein CASSPSWNTEAFF.

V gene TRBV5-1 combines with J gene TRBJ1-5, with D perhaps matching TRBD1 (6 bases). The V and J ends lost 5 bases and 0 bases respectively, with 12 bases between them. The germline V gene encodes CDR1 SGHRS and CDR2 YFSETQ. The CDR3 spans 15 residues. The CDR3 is CASSLQGTSNQPQHF. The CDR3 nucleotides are TGCGCCAGCAGTTTACAGGGAACTAGCAATCAGCCCCAGCATTTT.